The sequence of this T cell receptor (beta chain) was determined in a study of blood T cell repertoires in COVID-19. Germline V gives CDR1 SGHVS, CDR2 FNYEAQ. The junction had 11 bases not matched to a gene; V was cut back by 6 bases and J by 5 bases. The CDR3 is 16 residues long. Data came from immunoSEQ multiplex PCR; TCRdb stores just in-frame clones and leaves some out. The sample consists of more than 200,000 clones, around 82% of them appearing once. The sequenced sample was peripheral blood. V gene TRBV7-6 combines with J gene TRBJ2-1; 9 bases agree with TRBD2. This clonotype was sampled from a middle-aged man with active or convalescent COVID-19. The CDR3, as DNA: TGTGCCAGCAGTCGTCGGGCTAGCGGGGTCAACAATGAGCAGTTCTTC. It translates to CASSRRASGVNNEQFF. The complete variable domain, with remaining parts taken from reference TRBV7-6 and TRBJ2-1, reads GAGVSQSPRYKVTKRGQDVALRCDPISGHVSLYWYRQALGQGPEFLTYFNYEAQQDKSGLPNDRFSAERPEGSISTLTIQRTEQRDSAMYRCASSRRASGVNNEQFFGPGTRLTVL.